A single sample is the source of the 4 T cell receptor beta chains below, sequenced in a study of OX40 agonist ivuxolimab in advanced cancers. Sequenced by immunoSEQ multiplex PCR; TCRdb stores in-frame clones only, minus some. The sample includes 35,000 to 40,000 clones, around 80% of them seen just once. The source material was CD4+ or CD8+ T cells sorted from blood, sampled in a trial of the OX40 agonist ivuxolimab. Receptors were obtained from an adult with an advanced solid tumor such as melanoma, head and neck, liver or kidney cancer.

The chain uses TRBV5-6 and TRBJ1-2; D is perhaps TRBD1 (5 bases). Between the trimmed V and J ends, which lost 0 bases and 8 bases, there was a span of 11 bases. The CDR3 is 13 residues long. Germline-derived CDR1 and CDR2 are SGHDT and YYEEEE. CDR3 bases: TGTGCCAGCAGCTTGGCATCCGGGGACGGCTACACCTTC. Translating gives CASSLASGDGYTF. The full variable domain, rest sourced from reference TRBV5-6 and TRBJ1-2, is DAGVTQSPTHLIKTRGQQVTLRCSPKSGHDTVSWYQQALGQGPQFIFQYYEEEERQRGNFPDRFSGHQFPNYSSELNVNALLLGDSALYLCASSLASGDGYTFGSGTRLTVV.

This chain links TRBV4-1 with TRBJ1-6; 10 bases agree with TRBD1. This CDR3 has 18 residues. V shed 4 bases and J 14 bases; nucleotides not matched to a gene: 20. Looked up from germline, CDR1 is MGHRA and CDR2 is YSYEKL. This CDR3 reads CASSLFDRGQIPFAALHF. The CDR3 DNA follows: TGCGCCAGCAGCCTCTTTGACAGGGGGCAGATCCCTTTCGCGGCCCTCCACTTT.

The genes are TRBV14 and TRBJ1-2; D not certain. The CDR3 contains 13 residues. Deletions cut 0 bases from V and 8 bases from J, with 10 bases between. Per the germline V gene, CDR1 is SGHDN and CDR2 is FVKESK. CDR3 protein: CASSQDNIGGYTF. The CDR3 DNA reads TGTGCCAGCAGCCAAGATAACATCGGGGGCTACACCTTC.

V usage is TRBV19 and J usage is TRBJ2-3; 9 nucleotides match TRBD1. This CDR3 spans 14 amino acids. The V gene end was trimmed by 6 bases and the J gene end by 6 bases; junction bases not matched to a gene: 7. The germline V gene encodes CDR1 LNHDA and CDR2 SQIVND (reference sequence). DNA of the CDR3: TGTGCCAGTAGCAGGACAGGGGTAGGGGATACGCAGTATTTT. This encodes CASSRTGVGDTQYF. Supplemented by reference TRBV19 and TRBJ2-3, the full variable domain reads DGGITQSPKYLFRKEGQNVTLSCEQNLNHDAMYWYRQDPGQGLRLIYYSQIVNDFQKGDIAEGYSVSREKKESFPLTVTSAQKNPTAFYLCASSRTGVGDTQYFGPGTRLTVL.